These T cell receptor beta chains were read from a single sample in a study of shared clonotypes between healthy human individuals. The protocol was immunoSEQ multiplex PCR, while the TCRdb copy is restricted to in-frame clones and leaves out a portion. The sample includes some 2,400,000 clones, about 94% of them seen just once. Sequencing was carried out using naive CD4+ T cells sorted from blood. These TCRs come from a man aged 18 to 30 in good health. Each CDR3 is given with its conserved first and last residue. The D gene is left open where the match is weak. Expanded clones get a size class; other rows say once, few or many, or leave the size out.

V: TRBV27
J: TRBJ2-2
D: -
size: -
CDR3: CASSLTGVWGGELFF
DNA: TGTGCCAGCAGTTTAACGGGAGTTTGGGGCGGGGAGCTGTTTTTT

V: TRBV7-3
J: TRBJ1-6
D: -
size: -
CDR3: CASSAGRQNSPLHF
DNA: TGTGCCAGCTCAGCCGGAAGACAAAATTCACCCCTCCACTTT

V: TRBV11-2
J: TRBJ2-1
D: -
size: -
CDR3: CASSRSGHRYNEQFF
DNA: TGTGCCAGCAGCCGCTCGGGACACAGGTACAATGAGCAGTTCTTC

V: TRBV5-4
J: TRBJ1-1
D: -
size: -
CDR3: CASSSDGLNTEAFF
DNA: TGTGCCAGCAGCTCGGACGGTTTGAACACTGAAGCTTTCTTT

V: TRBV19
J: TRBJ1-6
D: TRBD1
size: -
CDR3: CASSIRSSGQGYSPLHF
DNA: TGTGCCAGTAGTATTAGGAGCTCAGGACAGGGATATTCACCCCTCCACTTT

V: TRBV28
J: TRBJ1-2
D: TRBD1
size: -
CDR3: CASSFFPGTGRALF
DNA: TGTGCCAGCAGTTTCTTTCCCGGGACAGGGAGAGCTCTTTTC

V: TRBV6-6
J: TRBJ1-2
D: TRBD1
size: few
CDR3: CASSSTTPGQNYGYTF
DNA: TGTGCCAGCAGTTCTACCACGCCGGGACAGAACTATGGCTACACCTTC

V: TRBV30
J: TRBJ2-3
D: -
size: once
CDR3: CAWSSGGDTQYF
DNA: TGTGCCTGGAGCTCTGGGGGAGATACGCAGTATTTT

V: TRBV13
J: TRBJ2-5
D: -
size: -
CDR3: CASSPPWTYQETQYF
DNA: TGTGCCAGCAGCCCACCTTGGACATACCAAGAGACCCAGTACTTC

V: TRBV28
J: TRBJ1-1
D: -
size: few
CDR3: CASSLRTEAFF
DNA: TGTGCCAGCAGTTTGAGGACTGAAGCTTTCTTT

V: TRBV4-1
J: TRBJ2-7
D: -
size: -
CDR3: CASSRLQDSSYEQYF
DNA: TGCGCCAGCAGCCGCCTCCAAGACAGCTCCTACGAGCAGTACTTC

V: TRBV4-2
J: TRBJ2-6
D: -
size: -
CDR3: CASSQDWDAASGANVLTF
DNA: TGTGCCAGCAGCCAAGATTGGGACGCAGCCTCTGGGGCCAACGTCCTGACTTTC

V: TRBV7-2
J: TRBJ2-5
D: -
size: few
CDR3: CASSLAGWRQETQYF
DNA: TGTGCCAGCAGCTTAGCGGGATGGCGGCAAGAGACCCAGTACTTC

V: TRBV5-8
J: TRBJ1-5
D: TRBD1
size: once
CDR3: CASSPWTGGDSNQPQHF
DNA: TGTGCCAGCAGCCCGTGGACAGGGGGGGATAGCAATCAGCCCCAGCATTTT

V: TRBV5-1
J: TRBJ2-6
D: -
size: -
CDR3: CASSLDSSSGANVLTF
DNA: TGCGCCAGCAGCTTGGATTCGAGCTCTGGGGCCAACGTCCTGACTTTC

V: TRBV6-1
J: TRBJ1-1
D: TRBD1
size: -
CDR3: CASSRDSLGWAEAFF
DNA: TGTGCCAGCAGTCGGGACAGCCTGGGATGGGCTGAAGCTTTCTTT

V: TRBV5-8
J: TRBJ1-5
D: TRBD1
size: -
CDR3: CASSPLAGGKSNQPQHF
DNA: TGTGCCAGCAGCCCCCTCGCAGGGGGCAAAAGCAATCAGCCCCAGCATTTT

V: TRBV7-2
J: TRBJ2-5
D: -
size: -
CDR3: CASSLFGRAGKQETQYF
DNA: TGTGCCAGCAGCTTATTTGGTCGGGCAGGGAAGCAAGAGACCCAGTACTTC

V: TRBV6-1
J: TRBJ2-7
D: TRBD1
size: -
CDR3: CASSENRGEQYF
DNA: TGTGCCAGCAGTGAAAACAGGGGTGAGCAGTACTTC

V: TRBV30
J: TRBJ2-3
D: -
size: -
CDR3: CAWSVLQGTQYF
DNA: TGTGCCTGGAGTGTACTACAGGGAACGCAGTATTTT

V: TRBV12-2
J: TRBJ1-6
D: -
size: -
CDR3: CASRLRPGSGGPLHF
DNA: TGTGCAAGTCGCTTACGACCCGGTTCAGGCGGTCCCCTCCACTTT

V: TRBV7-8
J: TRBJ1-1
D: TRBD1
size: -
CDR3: CASSLDGTGGRTEAFF
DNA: TGTGCCAGCAGCTTAGATGGGACAGGGGGCAGGACTGAAGCTTTCTTT

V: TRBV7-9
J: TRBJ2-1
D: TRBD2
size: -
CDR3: CASSFSGRAGGEQFF
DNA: TGTGCCAGCAGCTTTAGCGGGAGGGCCGGGGGTGAGCAGTTCTTC

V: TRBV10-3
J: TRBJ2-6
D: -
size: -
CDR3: CAISQDSGANVLTF
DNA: TGTGCCATCAGTCAGGACTCTGGGGCCAACGTCCTGACTTTC

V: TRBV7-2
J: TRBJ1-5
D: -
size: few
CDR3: CASSPDRINQPQHF
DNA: TGTGCCAGCAGCCCAGACAGGATCAATCAGCCCCAGCATTTT

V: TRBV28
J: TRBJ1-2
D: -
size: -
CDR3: CAITGTARRGYTF
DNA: TGTGCCATCACGGGGACGGCTCGTCGGGGCTACACCTTC

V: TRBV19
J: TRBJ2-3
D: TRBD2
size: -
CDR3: CASSPGLAGRDTQYF
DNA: TGTGCCAGTAGCCCGGGACTAGCGGGGAGAGATACGCAGTATTTT